Each of the 27 T cell receptor beta chains below was sequenced from the same sample in a study of blood T cell repertoires in COVID-19. Generated by immunoSEQ multiplex PCR, the TCRdb table keeps only in-frame clones and is missing some. The table lists approximately 260,000 clones, about nine tenths of them singletons. Input material: peripheral blood. The source of these receptors is a middle-aged man with acute or convalescent COVID-19.

V is TRBV19 and J is TRBJ1-4; 9 bases agree with TRBD1. Trimming took 5 bases from V and 5 from J; bases not matched to a gene: 6. Germline lookup yields CDR1 LNHDA and CDR2 SQIVND (reference sequence). The CDR3 length is 15 residues. The CDR3 bases are TGTGCCAGTAGTCCTCGGACAGGGGAGAATGAAAAACTGTTTTTT. It encodes CASSPRTGENEKLFF. The whole variable domain, remainder taken from reference TRBV19 and TRBJ1-4, is DGGITQSPKYLFRKEGQNVTLSCEQNLNHDAMYWYRQDPGQGLRLIYYSQIVNDFQKGDIAEGYSVSREKKESFPLTVTSAQKNPTAFYLCASSPRTGENEKLFFGSGTQLSVL.

The chain combines TRBV5-1 with TRBJ2-5; unclear D gene. Trimming removed 1 base at V and 1 base at J, with 11 bases between. The CDR3 extends over 15 amino acids. Looked up from germline, CDR1 is SGHRS and CDR2 is YFSETQ. CDR3 bases: TGCGCCAGCAGCTTGTTTGCGACACCCCAAGAGACCCAGTACTTC. Translating gives CASSLFATPQETQYF.

The V gene is TRBV6-5, the J gene TRBJ1-1, with D maybe TRBD1 (6 bases). Per germline, CDR1 MNHEY and CDR2 SVGAGI. The ends were cut back, 0 bases at V and 5 bases at J, with 13 bases in the middle. The CDR3 is 15 amino acids. This CDR3 reads CASSYSGGAFTEAFF. The DNA of the CDR3 is TGTGCCAGCAGTTACTCAGGGGGGGCGTTTACTGAAGCTTTCTTT.

The chain is built from TRBV6-5 and TRBJ1-2, with 10 bases identical to TRBD1. V was pared by 10 bases and J by 3 bases, with 8 bases of the junction left unmatched. The length of the CDR3 is 14 residues. The germline CDR1 and CDR2 sequences are MNHEY and SVGAGI. In nucleotides, the CDR3 is TGTGCCACCTACCCGGACAGGGGGTACTATGGCTACACCTTC. It specifies CATYPDRGYYGYTF.

In this sample, this clone turned up once. CDR3 region: CASRDTSNQPQHF. As DNA, the CDR3 is TGTGCCTCCCGGGACACCAGCAATCAGCCCCAGCATTTT. The V call is TRBV10-3, the J call TRBJ1-5; maybe TRBD1 (6 bases). Trimming stripped 11 bases from V and 1 base from J, with 12 bases between. In germline, CDR1 is ENHRY, CDR2 SYGVKD. The CDR3 has 13 amino acids.

The chain couples TRBV9 to TRBJ1-1, with 10 bases matching TRBD1. The germline V gene encodes CDR1 SGDLS and CDR2 YYNGEE. This CDR3 region has 17 residues. J was trimmed by 1 base and V by 3 bases; bases with no gene match: 9. The CDR3 DNA follows: TGTGCCAGCAGCGAGGGCCGGGACAGGGGAGGGAACACTGAAGCTTTCTTT. It yields the protein CASSEGRDRGGNTEAFF.

V is TRBV11-2 and J is TRBJ2-5, with 7 bases that match TRBD2. The V and J ends lost 5 bases and 4 bases, in that order; junction bases with no gene match: 10. Germline CDR1 reads SGHAT; CDR2 reads FQNNGV. The CDR3 is 15 residues long. CDR3 sequence reads: CASSPLGPGGETQYF. In DNA form, the CDR3 reads TGTGCCAGCAGCCCCCTAGGCCCGGGGGGAGAGACCCAGTACTTC.

The rearrangement uses TRBV11-2 and TRBJ2-7; D gene uncertain. The CDR3 contains 13 residues. Germline CDR1 and CDR2: SGHAT and FQNNGV. V lost 3 bases and J 5 bases, leaving 11 bases between the germline ends. CDR3 in DNA: TGTGCCAGCAGCTTGGGCCTAATAGACGAGCAGTACTTC. It is translated as CASSLGLIDEQYF.

This chain joins TRBV14 and TRBJ1-6, with 9 bases aligning to TRBD1. V shed 2 bases, J shed 13 bases, and the junction held 3 bases outside the gene matches. CDR3 length: 13 amino acids. Germline V CDR1 and CDR2: SGHDN, FVKESK. As DNA, the CDR3 is TGTGCCAGCAGCCAAAACAGGGGGCCGCCCCTCCACTTT. It encodes CASSQNRGPPLHF.

This clone was detected many times. The gene calls are TRBV3-1 (or the pseudogene TRBV3-2) and TRBJ1-2; D gene ambiguous. Germline assignment: CDR1 LGHDT and CDR2 YNNKEL (reference sequence). V lost 1 base and J 5 bases, leaving 11 bases between the germline ends. The CDR3 consists of 14 residues. CDR3 sequence (DNA): TGTGCCAGCAGCCAAGGCCTCGGTGAATATGGCTACACCTTC. Residues: CASSQGLGEYGYTF.

This clone appeared a single time. The chain uses TRBV11-3 and TRBJ2-5, with D unresolved. Trimming removed 5 bases at V and 2 bases at J, with 9 bases between. The CDR3 consists of 13 residues. Per the germline V gene, CDR1 is SGHNT and CDR2 is YENEEA. Here the CDR3 reads CASSLPGQETQYF. The CDR3 region has the DNA TGTGCCAGCAGCCTACCCGGGCAAGAGACCCAGTACTTC.

The genes are TRBV4-1 and TRBJ2-3; D is unresolved. Trimming removed 5 bases from V and 0 bases from J, with 6 bases in between. CDR1 is MGHRA and CDR2 is YSYEKL in the germline V gene. This CDR3 region has 13 residues. The CDR3 reads CASSVPSTDTQYF. The CDR3 nucleotides read TGCGCCAGCAGCGTTCCTAGCACAGATACGCAGTATTTT.

This chain uses TRBV6-5 with TRBJ1-3, with D possibly matching TRBD1 (5 bases). This CDR3 spans 14 amino acids. Germline CDR1 and CDR2: MNHEY and SVGAGI. The V end was cut by 2 bases, the J end by 10 bases, with 15 bases between. The CDR3 protein is CASSYLDRAGTIYF. CDR3 DNA: TGTGCCAGCAGTTACCTCGACAGAGCCGGGACCATATATTTT.

The chain joins TRBV18 to TRBJ2-2, with 10 bases lining up with TRBD2. The length of the CDR3 is 16 residues. Germline values: CDR1 KGHSH, CDR2 LQKENI. The V and J ends lost 1 base and 3 bases, in that order; junction bases with no gene match: 2. The CDR3 spells CASSPQRGGHTGELFF. CDR3 coding DNA: TGTGCCAGCTCACCACAGCGGGGGGGCCACACCGGGGAGCTGTTTTTT.

This clone was observed once. The chain joins TRBV6-1 to TRBJ2-6, with D perhaps matching TRBD1 (6 bases). Between the trimmed V and J ends, which lost 2 bases and 3 bases, there was a span of 14 bases. Germline V CDR1 and CDR2: MNHNS, SASEGT. This CDR3 spans 17 amino acids. Here the CDR3 reads CASSETRTVIGANVLTF. DNA of the CDR3: TGTGCCAGCAGTGAAACCCGGACAGTTATTGGGGCCAACGTCCTGACTTTC.

The rearrangement links TRBV5-1 to TRBJ2-5; 10 bases match TRBD2. The CDR3 is made up of 17 amino acids. Unmatched junction bases numbered 8, after V lost 2 bases and J lost 1 base. The germline V gene has CDR1 SGHRS and CDR2 YFSETQ. The CDR3 bases are TGCGCCAGCAGCTTCTATAGCGGGGGGATCACCCAAGAGACCCAGTACTTC. Translating it yields CASSFYSGGITQETQYF.

This chain joins TRBV6-5 and TRBJ1-2, with 7 positions matching TRBD1. The CDR3 runs to 15 residues. Per the germline V gene, CDR1 is MNHEY and CDR2 is SVGAGI. The J segment lost 5 bases and the V segment lost 6 bases, leaving 12 bases of the junction unmatched. CDR3 nucleotide sequence: TGTGCCAGCAGCTTACCTACTCCAGGGGGATATGGCTACACCTTC. Protein: CASSLPTPGGYGYTF.

The CDR3 is CASTPGGRDQPQHF. The CDR3 DNA reads TGTGCCAGCACCCCCGGGGGACGGGATCAGCCCCAGCATTTT. The chain has TRBV7-6 and TRBJ1-5; perhaps TRBD1 as D (5 bases). Trimming took 7 bases from V and 5 from J, leaving 15 bases between them. The CDR3 loop spans 14 amino acids. Germline lookup yields CDR1 SGHVS and CDR2 FNYEAQ.

This chain connects TRBV6-4 to TRBJ1-6; TRBD1 aligns across 9 bases. Germline V CDR1 and CDR2: MRHNA, SNTAGT. With V trimmed by 0 bases and J by 7 bases, 1 base remained unmatched. The CDR3 is made up of 15 amino acids. The CDR3 nucleotides read TGTGCCAGCAGTGACTCTGGGACAGGGAATTCACCCCTCCACTTT. Its translation: CASSDSGTGNSPLHF.

The chain links TRBV4-1 to TRBJ2-1, with 9 bases that match TRBD2. Germline lookup yields CDR1 MGHRA and CDR2 YSYEKL. V dropped 1 base and J dropped 7; count of bases not matched to a gene: 8. The CDR3 covers 16 residues. CDR3 sequence: CASSQVPLAGGNEQFF. CDR3 nucleotide sequence: TGCGCCAGCAGCCAAGTTCCCCTGGCGGGGGGGAATGAGCAGTTCTTC.

The chain links TRBV19 to TRBJ2-5, with D perhaps matching TRBD1 (5 bases). The CDR3 covers 12 residues. CDR1 LNHDA and CDR2 SQIVND come from the germline V gene (reference sequence). V was cut by 4 bases and J by 5 bases, with 8 bases left in between. CDR3 sequence (DNA): TGTGCCAGTAGTACAAACAGGGAGACCCAGTACTTC. Its translation is CASSTNRETQYF.

The rearrangement joins TRBV6-1 to TRBJ2-5; D unresolved. V dropped 1 base and J dropped 1 base, with 13 bases sitting between them. Germline CDR1 reads MNHNS; CDR2 reads SASEGT. This CDR3 has 16 amino acids. CDR3 sequence reads: CASSEDFRLVQETQYF. The CDR3 DNA reads TGTGCCAGCAGTGAAGATTTCAGACTGGTCCAAGAGACCCAGTACTTC.

The chain employs TRBV6-6 and TRBJ2-7, with TRBD1 matching over 7 bases. The trim removed 2 bases at V and 0 bases at J, leaving 7 bases unmatched. CDR3 size: 16 residues. Germline CDR1 reads MNHNY; CDR2 reads SVGAGI (reference sequence). CDR3 nucleotides: TGTGCCAGCAGTTACCCAGGACAGGTGAGCTCCTACGAGCAGTACTTC. As protein: CASSYPGQVSSYEQYF.

The rearrangement links TRBV21-1 to TRBJ1-1; the D segment call TRBD1 is taken from the table without a DNA check. TRBV21-1 is a recognized pseudogene. The CDR3 spans 15 residues. The CDR3 bases are TGTGCCAGCCCCCAGGGGCCTGAAATGAACACTGAAGCTTTCTTT. It yields the protein CASPQGPEMNTEAFF.

This chain joins TRBV6-1 and TRBJ1-2; TRBD1 matches 8 bases. There are 16 residues in the CDR3. With V trimmed by 2 bases and J by 8 bases, 13 bases remained unmatched. The V gene's germline CDR1 is MNHNS and CDR2 SASEGT. CDR3 nucleotides: TGTGCCAGCAGTGAAAGCACAACAGGGGGAATAAGAGGCTACACCTTC. The encoded protein is CASSESTTGGIRGYTF.

The chain combines TRBV18 with TRBJ2-1; 7 positions agree with TRBD1. V lost 8 bases to trimming and J lost 5 bases; unmatched junction nucleotides: 6. There are 13 residues in the CDR3. In germline, CDR1 is KGHSH, CDR2 LQKENI. The DNA for the CDR3 is TGTGCCAGCCAAACAGGGGATGACAATGAGCAGTTCTTC. Its translation: CASQTGDDNEQFF.

This chain connects TRBV20-1 to TRBJ2-3; possibly TRBD2 for D (6 bases). This CDR3 region has 15 residues. Germline V gene lookup returns CDR1 DFQATT and CDR2 SNEGSKA (reference sequence). The V gene lost 3 bases and the J gene lost 2 bases, with 15 bases spanning the gap. CDR3 coding DNA: TGCAGTGCTAGTATTGGATGGGGACTCACAGATACGCAGTATTTT. Protein: CSASIGWGLTDTQYF.